The next 11 T cell receptor beta chains were all read from a single sample in a study of T cells in pancreatic ductal adenocarcinoma. The selected patients with pancreatic ductal adenocarcinoma had surgery but no neoadjuvant therapy. Sequenced by immunoSEQ multiplex PCR; TCRdb stores in-frame clones only, minus some. This sample has around 10,000 clones; roughly two thirds occur once, and the top ten carry 27%. Source material: pancreatic tumor tissue. These receptors were taken from a human donor with pancreatic ductal adenocarcinoma.

The rearrangement joins TRBV7-8 to TRBJ1-5, with 8 bases fitting TRBD1. Per germline, CDR1 SGHVS and CDR2 FQNEAQ. The CDR3 has 15 amino acids. V shed 5 bases and J 1 base; nucleotides not matched to a gene: 4. The chain's CDR3 is CASSPYRGSNQPQHF. The CDR3 nucleotides are TGTGCCAGCAGCCCATACAGGGGGAGCAATCAGCCCCAGCATTTT. The full variable domain, in which reference TRBV7-8 and TRBJ1-5 provide the parts outside the CDR3, is GAGVSQSPRYKVAKRGQDVALRCDPISGHVSLFWYQQALGQGPEFLTYFQNEAQLDKSGLPSDRFFAERPEGSVSTLKIQRTQQEDSAVYLCASSPYRGSNQPQHFGDGTRLSIL.

CDR3 DNA: TGTGCCAGCAGCGAAGCGGGATACAATGAGCAGTTCTTC. Protein product: CASSEAGYNEQFF. J is TRBJ2-1 and V is TRBV7-2; 7 bases map to TRBD2. The CDR3 has 13 residues. Per the germline V gene, CDR1 is SGHTA and CDR2 is FQGNSA. Germline trimming cut 5 bases from V and 4 bases from J; bases unmatched to any gene: 2.

The chain couples TRBV5-6 to TRBJ1-5; TRBD1 agrees at 11 bases. The V and J ends lost 5 bases and 8 bases, in that order; junction bases with no gene match: 6. The CDR3 length is 14 residues. The germline CDR1 and CDR2 sequences are SGHDT and YYEEEE. CDR3 protein: CASSIGTGGEPQHF. Here the CDR3 DNA reads TGTGCCAGCAGTATCGGGACAGGGGGTGAGCCCCAGCATTTT. The complete variable domain, with remaining parts taken from reference TRBV5-6 and TRBJ1-5, reads DAGVTQSPTHLIKTRGQQVTLRCSPKSGHDTVSWYQQALGQGPQFIFQYYEEEERQRGNFPDRFSGHQFPNYSSELNVNALLLGDSALYLCASSIGTGGEPQHFGDGTRLSIL.

Within the sample, this clone is medium-sized. The chain uses TRBV19 and TRBJ2-1; D is perhaps TRBD1 (6 bases). Trimming shortened V by 7 bases and J by 0 bases, and 16 bases separated the two germline ends. Germline V gives CDR1 LNHDA, CDR2 SQIVND (reference sequence). CDR3 length: 16 residues. The CDR3 protein is CASTLSGASSYNEQFF. DNA of the CDR3: TGTGCCAGTACCCTATCAGGGGCTAGCTCCTACAATGAGCAGTTCTTC. Based on the CDR3 plus reference TRBV19 and TRBJ2-1, the full variable domain is DGGITQSPKYLFRKEGQNVTLSCEQNLNHDAMYWYRQDPGQGLRLIYYSQIVNDFQKGDIAEGYSVSREKKESFPLTVTSAQKNPTAFYLCASTLSGASSYNEQFFGPGTRLTVL.

This clone was counted between two and nine times. The V and J genes are TRBV4-1 and TRBJ1-2; D unresolved. CDR1 and CDR2 from the germline V gene are MGHRA and YSYEKL. The CDR3 has 15 residues. Between the trimmed V and J ends, which lost 1 base and 4 bases, there was a span of 13 bases. This CDR3 is CASSQVAGSGYGYTF. CDR3 DNA: TGCGCCAGCAGCCAAGTCGCGGGATCAGGCTATGGCTACACCTTC.

The chain is built from TRBV11-1 and TRBJ2-7, with TRBD1 matching over 9 bases. There are 14 residues in the CDR3. With 2 bases clipped from V and 6 bases from J, the junction kept 5 bases outside the gene matches. The germline gives CDR1 SGHAT, CDR2 FQDESV (reference sequence). The CDR3 coding sequence is TGTGCCAGCAGCTTACAACAGGGGGCCACCGAGCAGTACTTC. Its translation: CASSLQQGATEQYF.

The gene calls are TRBV25-1 and TRBJ1-1, with D possibly matching TRBD1 (6 bases). The V gene lost 1 base and the J gene lost 1 base, with 7 bases spanning the gap. Germline-derived CDR1 and CDR2 are MGHDK and SYGVNS. The CDR3 runs to 14 residues. In nucleotides, the CDR3 is TGTGCCAGCAGTGAATGGGGACAGAACACTGAAGCTTTCTTT. This gives the protein CASSEWGQNTEAFF.

This clone was recorded once. The rearrangement uses TRBV7-9 and TRBJ2-5; the match to TRBD2 covers 8 bases. V was clipped by 2 bases and J by 5 bases; unmatched bases: 4. The CDR3 covers 14 residues. Per germline, CDR1 SEHNR and CDR2 FQNEAQ (reference sequence). The chain's CDR3 is CASSLSGGPETQYF. Here the CDR3 DNA reads TGTGCCAGCAGCTTATCGGGAGGGCCGGAGACCCAGTACTTC.

This clone was observed a handful of times. The V and J genes are TRBV29-1 and TRBJ1-4; 8 bases match TRBD1. Trimming took 7 bases from V and 3 from J; bases not matched to a gene: 10. The germline V gene encodes CDR1 SQVTM and CDR2 ANQGSEA. This CDR3 comprises 15 residues. The CDR3 nucleotides are TGCAGCGGGACGTTCTCAGGGGGCCCTAATGAAAAACTGTTTTTT. Translating gives CSGTFSGGPNEKLFF.

The rearrangement uses TRBV28 and TRBJ1-4, with 7 nucleotides matching TRBD1. Germline values: CDR1 MDHEN, CDR2 SYDVKM. Trimming at V came to 2 bases and at J to 11 bases, leaving 8 bases not matched to a gene. The CDR3 is 14 residues long. The CDR3 coding sequence is TGTGCCAGCAGTTTAGTAAGGGGGCTTAACAAACTGTTTTTT. Residues: CASSLVRGLNKLFF.

The chain joins TRBV7-2 to TRBJ2-3; D might be TRBD2 (6 bases). Germline CDR1 reads SGHTA; CDR2 reads FQGNSA. Deletions cut 2 bases from V and 2 bases from J, with 20 bases between. The CDR3 has 18 residues. The CDR3 DNA reads TGTGCCAGCAGCTTATCGGGTCTTGCGGCTAGCGCCACAGATACGCAGTATTTT. This translates into CASSLSGLAASATDTQYF.